These 29 T cell receptor beta chains were sequenced from one sample in a study of blood T cell repertoires in COVID-19. Some clones are missing from TCRdb's copy, which holds only in-frame ones; the method was immunoSEQ multiplex PCR. The table records 400,000 or so clones, around 90% of them present only once. The material sequenced was PBMCs or T cells enriched from blood (not recorded which). These receptors came from a woman in her thirties or forties with acute COVID-19.

This chain uses TRBV4-1 with TRBJ2-1; no reliable D call. The CDR3 has 12 residues. Deletions cut 1 base from V and 6 bases from J, with 4 bases between. Germline V gives CDR1 MGHRA, CDR2 YSYEKL. The CDR3 here is CASSQASNEQFF. The CDR3 DNA reads TGCGCCAGCAGCCAAGCTTCCAATGAGCAGTTCTTC.

The V gene is TRBV18, the J gene TRBJ1-4; D uncertain. V gave up 3 bases and J gave up 13 bases, with 18 bases separating them. Per germline, CDR1 KGHSH and CDR2 LQKENI. The CDR3 has 14 residues. CDR3 DNA sequence: TGTGCCAGCTCACCCCCCTACGACCCGGAGGGACTGTTTTTT. It is translated as CASSPPYDPEGLFF. Full variable domain (outside the CDR3, taken from reference TRBV18 and TRBJ1-4): NAGVMQNPRHLVRRRGQEARLRCSPMKGHSHVYWYRQLPEEGLKFMVYLQKENIIDESGMPKERFSAEFPKEGPSILRIQQVVRGDSAAYFCASSPPYDPEGLFFGSGTQLSVL.

The V gene is TRBV3-1 (or the pseudogene TRBV3-2), the J gene TRBJ1-5; tentative D call: TRBD1 (6 bases). Germline CDR1 is LGHDT and CDR2 is YNNKEL (reference sequence). The CDR3 is 15 amino acids. V was clipped by 3 bases and J by 4 bases, with 13 bases between them. Here the CDR3 reads CASSQYTGNNQPQHF. CDR3 sequence (DNA): TGTGCCAGCAGCCAGTATACAGGGAATAATCAGCCCCAGCATTTT.

This clone appeared a single time. This chain links TRBV5-6 with TRBJ1-1; D possibly corresponds to TRBD1 (5 bases). V was trimmed by 1 base and J by 4 bases, leaving 20 bases between them. The length of the CDR3 is 17 residues. Germline lookup yields CDR1 SGHDT and CDR2 YYEEEE. CDR3 sequence reads: CASSLSLSRAVSTEAFF. The CDR3 DNA follows: TGTGCCAGCAGCTTGTCTCTTAGCAGGGCGGTGAGCACTGAAGCTTTCTTT.

This clone was counted once. The J gene is TRBJ1-1, the V gene TRBV6-2 or TRBV6-3, with D maybe TRBD1 (5 bases). Trimming pared 3 bases from V and 1 base from J, leaving 15 bases between. This CDR3 comprises 16 residues. The V gene's germline CDR1 is MNHEY and CDR2 SVGEGT. The CDR3 protein is CASSYQGWRGNTEAFF. DNA of the CDR3: TGTGCCAGCAGTTATCAGGGATGGCGTGGGAACACTGAAGCTTTCTTT.

The chain links TRBV3-1 (or the pseudogene TRBV3-2) to TRBJ1-4; 8 positions match TRBD1. CDR3 length equals 14 residues. Germline CDR1 and CDR2: LGHDT and YNNKEL (reference sequence). The ends lost 4 bases at V and 6 bases at J; junction bases unmatched: 4. The CDR3 DNA follows: TGTGCCAGCAGCCGAACAGGGGGGGATGAAAAACTGTTTTTT. This codes for CASSRTGGDEKLFF.

The chain couples TRBV13 to TRBJ2-5; D possibly corresponds to TRBD2 (6 bases). In germline, CDR1 is PRHDT, CDR2 FYEKMQ (reference sequence). The CDR3 is 13 residues long. V lost 5 bases, J lost 6 bases, and 13 bases lay in between. In DNA form, the CDR3 reads TGTGCCAGCAGCCCCGGACTATACAAGACCCAGTACTTC. Its protein product is CASSPGLYKTQYF.

V gene TRBV27 combines with J gene TRBJ2-1; D call uncertain. Germline CDR1 reads MNHEY; CDR2 reads SMNVEV (reference sequence). The ends were cut back, 2 bases at V and 8 bases at J, with 7 bases in the middle. The CDR3 runs 12 residues. The CDR3 nucleotides read TGTGCCAGCAGTTTAATGGGCCATGAGCAGTTCTTC. It codes for CASSLMGHEQFF.

The V call is TRBV7-8, the J call TRBJ2-5; 7 bases fit TRBD1. CDR3 length: 18 amino acids. Germline CDR1 reads SGHVS; CDR2 reads FQNEAQ. V was pared by 4 bases and J by 9 bases, with 23 bases of the junction left unmatched. The CDR3 region is CASSSGIPGTAPTRAQYF. In DNA form, the CDR3 reads TGTGCCAGCAGCTCCGGCATACCAGGGACAGCACCTACTAGGGCCCAGTACTTC.

The chain is built from TRBV7-9 and TRBJ1-4; D unresolved. Germline lookup yields CDR1 SEHNR and CDR2 FQNEAQ (reference sequence). The CDR3 is 19 residues long. The V gene lost 4 bases and the J gene lost 0 bases, with 21 bases spanning the gap. The CDR3 nucleotides are TGTGCCAGCAGCTCGCCCCCTACAACTACCTTTGCAACTAATGAAAAACTGTTTTTT. Translation: CASSSPPTTTFATNEKLFF.

The gene calls are TRBV5-5 and TRBJ2-7, with TRBD1 matching 8 bases. Germline CDR1 and CDR2: SGHKS and YYEKEE (reference sequence). The CDR3 sequence is 15 residues long. With V trimmed by 0 bases and J by 1 base, 3 bases remained unmatched. CDR3 region: CASSLGTGISYEQYF. CDR3 sequence (DNA): TGTGCCAGCAGCTTGGGGACAGGGATATCCTACGAGCAGTACTTC.

The CDR3 here is CASTMGQYQETQYF. The DNA for the CDR3 is TGTGCCAGCACGATGGGACAGTACCAAGAGACCCAGTACTTC. V and J are TRBV13 and TRBJ2-5; 7 positions match TRBD1. Germline V gives CDR1 PRHDT, CDR2 FYEKMQ (reference sequence). The CDR3 consists of 14 residues. Trimming took 7 bases from V and 0 from J; bases not matched to a gene: 5. The whole variable domain, remainder taken from reference TRBV13 and TRBJ2-5, is AAGVIQSPRHLIKEKRETATLKCYPIPRHDTVYWYQQGPGQDPQFLISFYEKMQSDKGSIPDRFSAQQFSDYHSELNMSSLELGDSALYFCASTMGQYQETQYFGPGTRLLVL.

The chain is built from TRBV3-1 (or the pseudogene TRBV3-2) and TRBJ1-6; no clear D gene. Per germline, CDR1 LGHDT and CDR2 YNNKEL (reference sequence). Between the trimmed V and J ends, which lost 6 bases and 10 bases, there was a span of 16 bases. The CDR3 totals 14 residues. CDR3 in amino acids: CASRGRVEGSPLHF. Here the CDR3 DNA reads TGTGCCAGCAGGGGGAGGGTAGAGGGATCACCCCTCCACTTT.

V is TRBV24-1 and J is TRBJ1-2, with 10 bases matching TRBD1. V was clipped by 5 bases and J by 7 bases; unmatched bases: 3. CDR1 and CDR2 from the germline V gene are KGHDR and SFDVKD. The CDR3 is made up of 13 amino acids. CDR3 sequence: CATSGGTGVGYTF. The CDR3 DNA sequence: TGTGCCACCAGTGGCGGGACAGGGGTTGGCTACACCTTC.

This clone occurred once. The rearrangement uses TRBV2 and TRBJ1-5, with D hard to call. Trimming shortened V by 5 bases and J by 4 bases, and 12 bases separated the two germline ends. This CDR3 is built from 14 residues. The V gene's germline CDR1 is SNHLY and CDR2 FYNNEI. CDR3 coding DNA: TGTGCCAGCAGTCAAAACACAATTAATCAGCCCCAGCATTTT. Translation gives CASSQNTINQPQHF.

The J gene is TRBJ2-1, the V gene TRBV27, with 10 nucleotides matching TRBD1. Germline V gene data show CDR1 as MNHEY and CDR2 as SMNVEV (reference sequence). The CDR3 has 15 residues. V was clipped by 6 bases and J by 8 bases; unmatched bases: 10. Here the CDR3 reads CASRVAGTGVYEQFF. The CDR3 DNA follows: TGTGCCAGCAGGGTAGCCGGGACAGGGGTCTATGAGCAGTTCTTC.

In regard to this clone: Sequence at one end of the junction differs from germline and may be a read error. The rearrangement links TRBV7-2 to TRBJ2-1; 10 bases line up with TRBD2. CDR3 length equals 13 residues. Per germline, CDR1 SGHTA and CDR2 FQGNSA. The CDR3 spells CASSLGLAGVGVF. Written as DNA, the CDR3 is TGTGCCAGCAGCTTAGGGCTAGCGGGGGTCGGGGTCTTC.

The J gene is TRBJ1-2, the V gene TRBV9; D is unclear. In germline, CDR1 is SGDLS, CDR2 YYNGEE. The V and J ends lost 0 bases and 7 bases respectively, with 13 bases between them. The length of the CDR3 is 14 residues. DNA of the CDR3: TGTGCCAGCAGCGTAGCTACCCACCCCGGTGGCTACACCTTC. Translated: CASSVATHPGGYTF.

The chain is built from TRBV13 and TRBJ2-3, with TRBD2 matching 13 bases. Germline V gene data show CDR1 as PRHDT and CDR2 as FYEKMQ (reference sequence). V shed 4 bases, J shed 5 bases, and the junction held 6 bases outside the gene matches. The CDR3 is made up of 16 amino acids. The CDR3 spells CASSSRLAGGLDTQYF. The DNA of the CDR3 is TGTGCCAGCAGCTCCAGACTAGCGGGGGGATTAGATACGCAGTATTTT.

The V gene is TRBV12-3 or TRBV12-4, the J gene TRBJ1-1; tentatively, D is TRBD1 (5 bases). Trimming took 7 bases from V and 5 from J, leaving 14 bases between them. This CDR3 has 13 residues. In DNA form, the CDR3 reads TGTGCCAGCACACTCCAGGGATGGACTGAAGCTTTCTTT. Amino acid sequence: CASTLQGWTEAFF.

The gene calls are TRBV3-1 (or the pseudogene TRBV3-2) and TRBJ1-1; D unresolved. V was cut by 3 bases and J by 5 bases, with 19 bases left in between. This CDR3 spans 16 amino acids. Germline V gene lookup returns CDR1 LGHDT and CDR2 YNNKEL (reference sequence). The CDR3 sequence is CASSQGRSLRGTEAFF. CDR3 nucleotides: TGTGCCAGCAGCCAGGGCAGGTCGCTTAGAGGGACTGAAGCTTTCTTT.

The chain combines TRBV5-1 with TRBJ2-7; the D gene is possibly TRBD2 (5 bases). Germline V gives CDR1 SGHRS, CDR2 YFSETQ. Trimming removed 1 base at V and 0 bases at J, with 20 bases between. The CDR3 has 18 residues. CDR3 sequence reads: CASSLRYAGWGSSYEQYF. The CDR3, as DNA: TGCGCCAGCAGCTTGAGGTATGCGGGCTGGGGAAGCTCCTACGAGCAGTACTTC.

The V call is TRBV5-1, the J call TRBJ2-7; 9 bases agree with TRBD1. In germline, CDR1 is SGHRS, CDR2 YFSETQ. This CDR3 has 17 amino acids. After removal of 0 bases from V and 3 bases from J, the junction contained 10 bases not matched to a gene. The CDR3 protein is CASSLGPTGGDLYEQYF. The CDR3 bases are TGCGCCAGCAGCTTGGGTCCCACAGGGGGCGATCTCTACGAGCAGTACTTC. The full variable domain, its missing parts supplied by reference TRBV5-1 and TRBJ2-7, is KAGVTQTPRYLIKTRGQQVTLSCSPISGHRSVSWYQQTPGQGLQFLFEYFSETQRNKGNFPGRFSGRQFSNSRSEMNVSTLELGDSALYLCASSLGPTGGDLYEQYFGPGTRLTVT.

The chain has TRBV4-2 and TRBJ1-2, with D maybe TRBD1 (6 bases). CDR3 length: 14 amino acids. Between the trimmed V and J ends, which lost 3 bases and 4 bases, there was a span of 12 bases. The germline V gene encodes CDR1 LGHNA and CDR2 YNFKEQ. This CDR3 is CASSQDSFVYGYTF. CDR3 nucleotide sequence: TGTGCCAGCAGCCAGGACAGCTTTGTCTATGGCTACACCTTC.

This rearrangement joins TRBV18 to TRBJ1-6; a possible D gene is TRBD1 (6 bases). The V and J ends lost 4 bases and 6 bases respectively, with 16 bases between them. Per germline, CDR1 KGHSH and CDR2 LQKENI. This CDR3 region has 16 residues. The CDR3, as DNA: TGTGCCAGCTCACTGTCCGGACAGTCGGCTAATTCACCCCTCCACTTT. As protein: CASSLSGQSANSPLHF. Based on the CDR3 plus reference TRBV18 and TRBJ1-6, the full variable domain is NAGVMQNPRHLVRRRGQEARLRCSPMKGHSHVYWYRQLPEEGLKFMVYLQKENIIDESGMPKERFSAEFPKEGPSILRIQQVVRGDSAAYFCASSLSGQSANSPLHFGNGTRLTVT.

This chain uses TRBV19 with TRBJ1-1; a weak D match, TRBD1 (5 bases). The CDR3 contains 11 residues. Germline CDR1 and CDR2: LNHDA and SQIVND (reference sequence). V shed 10 bases and J shed 5 bases, with 11 bases lying between them. The CDR3 region has the DNA TGTGCCACAATCAGGGATACTGAAGCTTTCTTT. This codes for CATIRDTEAFF.

The genes are TRBV29-1 and TRBJ2-3; D gene uncertain. In germline, CDR1 is SQVTM, CDR2 ANQGSEA. The CDR3 consists of 13 residues. Deletions cut 4 bases from V and 1 base from J, with 9 bases between. CDR3 sequence reads: CSVGSTGTDTQYF. CDR3 nucleotides: TGCAGCGTTGGGTCTACCGGCACAGATACGCAGTATTTT.

The gene calls are TRBV6-4 and TRBJ1-6; a possible D gene is TRBD1 (5 bases). CDR3 length: 16 residues. V lost 0 bases to trimming and J lost 2 bases, with 8 bases between them. The V gene's germline CDR1 is MRHNA and CDR2 SNTAGT. Written as DNA, the CDR3 is TGTGCCAGCAGTGACTCAGGGGTGACCTATAATTCACCCCTCCACTTT. Protein sequence: CASSDSGVTYNSPLHF.

The chain combines TRBV11-2 with TRBJ2-5; 10 nucleotides line up with TRBD2. The V segment lost 1 base and the J segment 2 bases; nucleotides outside the gene matches: 1. The CDR3 runs to 15 residues. CDR1 is SGHAT and CDR2 is FQNNGV in the germline V gene. Here the CDR3 reads CASSLGTSGQETQYF. CDR3 nucleotide sequence: TGTGCCAGCAGCTTAGGGACTAGCGGACAAGAGACCCAGTACTTC.